This entry lists 9 T cell receptor beta chains sequenced from one sample in a study of T-cell reconstitution after alpha-beta-depleted transplantation in children. Unique molecular identifiers were incorporated during preparation of the TCRbeta library. From the PCR reads, TCRdb called clonotypes with MiXCR, one entry per CDR3 protein. Of 400,000 to 450,000 distinct CDR3 sequences in the sample, roughly 44% were seen once. This specimen consisted of PBMCs, obtained before TCRalphabeta/CD19-depleted stem cell transplant. The source of these receptors is a girl aged 2-10 years with aplastic anemia, due to receive a stem cell transplant.

This chain uses TRBV3-1 with TRBJ2-5; 7 positions agree with TRBD2. Germline assignment: CDR1 LGHDT and CDR2 YNNKEL (reference sequence). Trimming at V came to 0 bases and at J to 4 bases, leaving 5 bases not matched to a gene. This CDR3 contains 15 residues. CDR3: CASSQDLGEGETQYF. The CDR3 DNA sequence: TGTGCCAGCAGCCAAGATCTCGGGGAGGGAGAGACCCAGTACTTC.

This clonotype has only a few counts. This sequence joins TRBV20-1 and TRBJ2-5; 10 bases fit TRBD2. The CDR3 is 17 residues long. Germline-derived CDR1 and CDR2 are DFQATT and SNEGSKA (reference sequence). V was pared by 2 bases and J by 4 bases, with 13 bases of the junction left unmatched. The CDR3 nucleotides are TGCAGTGCTAGATATAGCGGGGGGCTGAGAGGCGGAGAGACCCAGTACTTC. This encodes CSARYSGGLRGGETQYF.

The V gene is TRBV20-1, the J gene TRBJ2-2; D is unresolved. The CDR3 totals 13 residues. From germline, CDR1 is DFQATT and CDR2 SNEGSKA (reference sequence). Trimming stripped 2 bases from V and 1 base from J, with 5 bases between. The DNA for the CDR3 is TGCAGTGCTAGATGGGGGAACACCGGGGAGCTGTTTTTT. Its translation: CSARWGNTGELFF.

This clonotype was detected a few times. The V and J genes are TRBV4-2 and TRBJ2-2, with TRBD2 matching 10 bases. The V segment lost 3 bases and the J segment 8 bases; nucleotides outside the gene matches: 9. This CDR3 is built from 16 residues. The germline gives CDR1 LGHNA, CDR2 YNFKEQ. The CDR3 is CASSQALAGGSGELFF. The CDR3 coding sequence is TGTGCCAGCAGCCAGGCATTAGCGGGAGGATCTGGGGAGCTGTTTTTT.

The chain is built from TRBV28 and TRBJ2-1; weak D call: TRBD2 (6 bases). The CDR3 runs 16 residues. The germline gives CDR1 MDHEN, CDR2 SYDVKM. Trimming removed 5 bases from V and 6 bases from J, with 20 bases in between. The DNA of the CDR3 is TGTGCCAGCAGTCCTTGGAGGGGCGACAATTCCAATGAGCAGTTCTTC. This gives the protein CASSPWRGDNSNEQFF.

The table lists this clonotype with a few counts. The V and J genes are TRBV5-1 and TRBJ2-1; D could derive from TRBD1 or TRBD2 (5 bases each). The CDR3 has 14 amino acids. Germline CDR1 reads SGHRS; CDR2 reads YFSETQ. V shed 6 bases and J shed 9 bases, with 19 bases lying between them. This CDR3 reads CASTTGWGLIEQFF. The CDR3 coding sequence is TGCGCCAGCACCACTGGATGGGGGTTGATTGAGCAGTTCTTC.

This sequence joins TRBV18 and TRBJ2-1, with 8 bases that match TRBD1. Germline CDR1 is KGHSH and CDR2 is LQKENI. With V trimmed by 6 bases and J by 12 bases, 16 bases remained unmatched. This CDR3 has 15 amino acids. The CDR3 coding sequence is TGTGCCAGCTCCGGACAGGGAATCTTCTCAAACGGGCAGTTCTTC. Translated, it gives CASSGQGIFSNGQFF.

This clonotype was observed at least ten times. The chain is built from TRBV6-5 and TRBJ2-1; 7 positions agree with TRBD2. V dropped 2 bases and J dropped 2; count of bases not matched to a gene: 6. Germline CDR1 is MNHEY and CDR2 is SVGAGI. The CDR3 totals 16 residues. The CDR3 reads CASSYGRDYTYNEQFF. CDR3 DNA sequence: TGTGCCAGCAGTTACGGCCGGGACTACACCTACAATGAGCAGTTCTTC.

The rearrangement uses TRBV20-1 and TRBJ1-4, with unresolved D. Trimming shortened V by 8 bases and J by 8 bases, and 15 bases separated the two germline ends. The CDR3 totals 12 residues. Germline V gene data show CDR1 as DFQATT and CDR2 as SNEGSKA (reference sequence). The CDR3 loop is CSTTSTGEKLFF. The CDR3 DNA reads TGCAGTACAACGAGTACGGGCGAAAAACTGTTTTTT.